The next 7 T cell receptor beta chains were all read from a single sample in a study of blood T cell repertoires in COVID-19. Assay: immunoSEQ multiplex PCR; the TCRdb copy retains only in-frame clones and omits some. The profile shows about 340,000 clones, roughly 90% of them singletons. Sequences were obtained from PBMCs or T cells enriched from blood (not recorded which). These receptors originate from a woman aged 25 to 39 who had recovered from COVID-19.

The CDR3 nucleotides are TGTGCCAGCAGCCACTGCGCCCCCCGGGACAGGGGAGTCTCTGGAAACACCATATATTTT. Amino acids: CASSHCAPRDRGVSGNTIYF. The chain couples TRBV3-1 (or the pseudogene TRBV3-2) to TRBJ1-3; 10 bases fit TRBD1. Trimming removed 3 bases from V and 0 bases from J; junction bases left unmatched: 14. The CDR3 contains 20 residues. Germline V gene sequence: CDR1 LGHDT, CDR2 YNNKEL (reference sequence).

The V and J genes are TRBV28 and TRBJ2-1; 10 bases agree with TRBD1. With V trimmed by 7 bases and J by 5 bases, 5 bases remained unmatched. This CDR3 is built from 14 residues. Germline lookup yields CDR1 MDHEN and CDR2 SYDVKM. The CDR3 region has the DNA TGTGCCAGCAAGAAGGGACAGGGGAACAATGAGCAGTTCTTC. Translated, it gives CASKKGQGNNEQFF.

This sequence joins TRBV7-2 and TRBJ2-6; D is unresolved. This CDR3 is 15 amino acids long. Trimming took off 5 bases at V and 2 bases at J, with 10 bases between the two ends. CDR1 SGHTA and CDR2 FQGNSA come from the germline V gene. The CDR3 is CASSPPRAGANVLTF. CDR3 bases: TGTGCCAGCAGCCCCCCCCGTGCTGGGGCCAACGTCCTGACTTTC.

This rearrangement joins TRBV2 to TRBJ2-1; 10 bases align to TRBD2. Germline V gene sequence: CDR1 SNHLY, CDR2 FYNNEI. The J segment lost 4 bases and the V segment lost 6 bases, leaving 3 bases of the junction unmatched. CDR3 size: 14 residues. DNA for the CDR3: TGTGCCAGCAGCGCGACTAGCGGGTACAATGAGCAGTTCTTC. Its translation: CASSATSGYNEQFF.

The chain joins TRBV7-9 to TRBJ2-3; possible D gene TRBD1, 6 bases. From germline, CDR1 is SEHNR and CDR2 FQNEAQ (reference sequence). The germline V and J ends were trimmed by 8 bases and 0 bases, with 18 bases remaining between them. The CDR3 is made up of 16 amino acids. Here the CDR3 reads CASPRFGTSSTDTQYF. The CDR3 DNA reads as TGTGCCAGCCCAAGGTTTGGGACATCGAGCACAGATACGCAGTATTTT.

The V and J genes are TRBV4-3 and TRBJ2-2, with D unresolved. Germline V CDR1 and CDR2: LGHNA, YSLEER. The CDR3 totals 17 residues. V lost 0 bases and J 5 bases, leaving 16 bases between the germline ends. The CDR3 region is CASSQDRRGVQTGELFF. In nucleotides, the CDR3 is TGCGCCAGCAGCCAAGATAGGAGAGGAGTGCAGACCGGGGAGCTGTTTTTT.

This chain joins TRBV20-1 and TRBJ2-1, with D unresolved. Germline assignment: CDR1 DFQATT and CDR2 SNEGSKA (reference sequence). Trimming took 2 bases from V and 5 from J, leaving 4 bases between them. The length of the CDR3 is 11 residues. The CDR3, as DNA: TGCAGTGCTAGACGGGACAATGAGCAGTTCTTC. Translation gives CSARRDNEQFF.